A selection of T cell receptor beta chains follows, all from one sample in a study of shared clonotypes between healthy human individuals. This table comes from immunoSEQ multiplex PCR, and its TCRdb copy is limited to in-frame clones, with some not included. The sample carries around 990,000 clones, approximately 80% recorded once. The material sequenced was memory CD4+ T cells from PBMCs. These receptors originate from a man between 18 and 35 years old in good health. Some clones in this sample may be carry-over from other donors' samples. Each CDR3 is given with its conserved first and last residue. Fields, in order: V gene, D gene, clone size, J gene, CDR3 protein, CDR3 DNA. A D gene is named only where the DNA matches it firmly. Rows give clone size only sometimes, using once, few, many, or a class for an expanded clone.

v_call: TRBV5-1; d_call: -; clone_size: few; j_call: TRBJ2-7; cdr3_aa: CASSLSGNSYEQYF; cdr3_nt: TGCGCCAGCAGCTTGTCAGGGAACTCCTACGAGCAGTACTTC
v_call: TRBV6-5; d_call: TRBD1; clone_size: -; j_call: TRBJ1-2; cdr3_aa: CASRLRGTVNGYTF; cdr3_nt: TGTGCCAGCAGACTGAGAGGGACAGTAAATGGCTACACCTTC
v_call: TRBV7-9; d_call: TRBD1; clone_size: -; j_call: TRBJ2-4; cdr3_aa: CASSFLQGAKNIQYF; cdr3_nt: TGTGCCAGCAGCTTCCTACAGGGGGCCAAAAACATTCAGTACTTC
v_call: TRBV28; d_call: -; clone_size: -; j_call: TRBJ2-3; cdr3_aa: CASSFVVIGRDTQYF; cdr3_nt: TGTGCCAGCAGTTTTGTCGTCATCGGGAGAGATACGCAGTATTTT
v_call: TRBV6-4; d_call: -; clone_size: -; j_call: TRBJ2-2; cdr3_aa: CASSVTPSTGELFF; cdr3_nt: TGTGCCAGCAGCGTGACTCCCAGCACCGGGGAGCTGTTTTTT
v_call: TRBV9; d_call: TRBD1; clone_size: -; j_call: TRBJ2-7; cdr3_aa: CASSLTGQGSDEQYF; cdr3_nt: TGTGCCAGCAGCTTGACGGGACAGGGCAGCGACGAGCAGTACTTC
v_call: TRBV4-1; d_call: TRBD1; clone_size: -; j_call: TRBJ2-1; cdr3_aa: CASSQDPIRGLKLGEQFF; cdr3_nt: TGCGCCAGCAGCCAAGATCCCATCAGGGGGCTTAAGTTGGGTGAGCAGTTCTTC
v_call: TRBV10-3; d_call: TRBD1; clone_size: -; j_call: TRBJ2-1; cdr3_aa: CAIKGQGDNEQFF; cdr3_nt: TGTGCCATCAAGGGACAGGGGGACAATGAGCAGTTCTTC
v_call: TRBV28; d_call: TRBD2; clone_size: -; j_call: TRBJ2-7; cdr3_aa: CASSPGGEGTYEQYF; cdr3_nt: TGTGCCAGCAGCCCCGGGGGGGAGGGGACCTACGAGCAGTACTTC
v_call: TRBV10-1; d_call: -; clone_size: many; j_call: TRBJ2-7; cdr3_aa: CASSDPRGRAHEQYF; cdr3_nt: TGCGCCAGCAGTGATCCCCGGGGCCGGGCCCACGAGCAGTACTTC
v_call: TRBV5-1; d_call: -; clone_size: once; j_call: TRBJ1-3; cdr3_aa: CASGLQGIGSGNTIYF; cdr3_nt: TGCGCCAGCGGCTTACAGGGTATCGGCTCTGGAAACACCATATATTTT
v_call: TRBV4-1; d_call: TRBD1; clone_size: -; j_call: TRBJ1-1; cdr3_aa: CASSHRDHRGGPPEAFF; cdr3_nt: TGCGCCAGCAGCCACCGGGACCACAGGGGCGGCCCTCCCGAAGCTTTCTTT
v_call: TRBV7-3; d_call: -; clone_size: -; j_call: TRBJ1-1; cdr3_aa: CASSLGTASEAFF; cdr3_nt: TGTGCCAGCAGCTTAGGGACGGCATCCGAAGCTTTCTTT